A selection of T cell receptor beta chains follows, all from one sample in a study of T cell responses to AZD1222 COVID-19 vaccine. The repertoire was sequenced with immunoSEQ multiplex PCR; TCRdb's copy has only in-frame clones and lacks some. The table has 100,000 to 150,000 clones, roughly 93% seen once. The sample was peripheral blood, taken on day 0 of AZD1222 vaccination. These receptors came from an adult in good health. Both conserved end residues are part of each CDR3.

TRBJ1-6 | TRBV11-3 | CASSLGTNSPLHF
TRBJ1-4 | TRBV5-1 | CASSPLGVTGEKLFF
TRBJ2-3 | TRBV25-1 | CANQIDTDTQYF
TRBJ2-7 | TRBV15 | CATSSPPLVEQYF
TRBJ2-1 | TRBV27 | CASSPLGNEQFF
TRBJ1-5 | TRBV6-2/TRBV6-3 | CASSYGTQPQHF
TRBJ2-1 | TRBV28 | CASSFLDSNEQFF
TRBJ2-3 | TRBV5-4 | CASSLAGSTDTQYF
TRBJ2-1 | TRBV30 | CAWGTSGDEQFF
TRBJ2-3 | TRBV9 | CASSPGLAGDTQYF
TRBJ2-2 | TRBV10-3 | CGSRGGTGELFF
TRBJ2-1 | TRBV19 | CASSISVSYNEQFF
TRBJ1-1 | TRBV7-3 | CASSPQGRTEAFF
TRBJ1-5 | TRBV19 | CASTRGGHQPQHF
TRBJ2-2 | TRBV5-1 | CASSPGLAGGTGELFF
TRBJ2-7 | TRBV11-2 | CASSPRYEQYF
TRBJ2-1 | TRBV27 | CASSLFLTPSLPYNEQFF
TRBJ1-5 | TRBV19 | CASSIQGVNQPQHF
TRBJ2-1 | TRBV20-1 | CSASVPGVANEQFF
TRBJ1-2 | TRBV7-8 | CASSLVRLRANYGYTF
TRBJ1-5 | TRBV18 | CASSPAGEGNQPQHF
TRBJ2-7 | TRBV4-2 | CASSQDVEGINEQYF
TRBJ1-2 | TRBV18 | CASSPPEGTYGYTF
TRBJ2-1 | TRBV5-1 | CASRPTSGYNEQFF
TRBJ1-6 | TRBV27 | CASSLDSSGSPLHF
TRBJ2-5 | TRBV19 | CASSTLLAGKETQYF
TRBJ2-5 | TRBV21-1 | CASSKDETGETQYF
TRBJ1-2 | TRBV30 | CAWSPIQTQGRYGYTF
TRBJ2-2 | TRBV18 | CASSPLRQGAGGELFF
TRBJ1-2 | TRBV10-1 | CASSESIAGDGYTF
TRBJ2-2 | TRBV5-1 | CASSQYVNTGELFF
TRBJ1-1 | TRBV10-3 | CAISTLGTEAFF
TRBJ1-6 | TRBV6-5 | CASQLGQENSPLHF
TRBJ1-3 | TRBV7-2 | CASSLGPEDTIYF
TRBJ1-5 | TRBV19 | CASSPRQALNQPQHF
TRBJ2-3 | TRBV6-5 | CATRPDGTDTQYF
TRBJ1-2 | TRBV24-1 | CATSDAADRANYGYTF
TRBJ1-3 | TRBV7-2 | CASSAGSGNTIYF
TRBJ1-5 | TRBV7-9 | CASSPYDQGLYSNQPQHF
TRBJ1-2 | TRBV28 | CASSWGTGGSGYTF
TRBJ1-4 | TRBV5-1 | CASSSNTGAHNEKLFF
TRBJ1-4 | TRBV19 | CASGQGNNEKLFF
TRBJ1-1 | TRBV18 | CASSPGTGGMNTEAFF
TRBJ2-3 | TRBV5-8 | CASSLLGGDTQYF
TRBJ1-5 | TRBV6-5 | CASSYSSGGIEPQHF
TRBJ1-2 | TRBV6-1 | CASSEFRQGRGYTF
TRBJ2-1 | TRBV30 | CAWEVHLSYNEQFF
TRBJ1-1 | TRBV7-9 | CASSLQGIYTEAFF
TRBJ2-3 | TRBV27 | CASSTRVGQGSDTQYF
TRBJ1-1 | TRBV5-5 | CASSLRRLTNTEAFF
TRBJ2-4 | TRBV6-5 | CAELEVEDKNIQYF
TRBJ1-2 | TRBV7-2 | CASSLAPGQGYGYTF
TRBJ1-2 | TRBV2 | CASGGEGGYTF
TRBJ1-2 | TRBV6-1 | CASSETLFKATDFYGYTF
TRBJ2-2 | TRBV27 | CASRAGGGNTGELFF
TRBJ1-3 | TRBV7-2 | CASSSGMVDGGNTIYF
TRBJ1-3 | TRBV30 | CAWSVLGLRQRFSGNTIYF
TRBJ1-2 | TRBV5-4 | CASSVDSRIYGYTF